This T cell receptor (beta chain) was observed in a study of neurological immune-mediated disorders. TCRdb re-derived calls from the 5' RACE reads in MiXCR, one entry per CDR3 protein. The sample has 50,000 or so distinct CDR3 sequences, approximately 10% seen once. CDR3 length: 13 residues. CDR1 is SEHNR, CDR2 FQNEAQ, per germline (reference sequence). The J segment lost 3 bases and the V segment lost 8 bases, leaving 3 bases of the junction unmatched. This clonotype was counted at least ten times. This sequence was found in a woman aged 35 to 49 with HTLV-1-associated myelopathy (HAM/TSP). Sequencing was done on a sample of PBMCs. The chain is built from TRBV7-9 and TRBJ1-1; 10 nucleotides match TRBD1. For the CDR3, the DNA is TGTGCCAGCGGACAGGGGGAGGACACTGAAGCTTTCTTT. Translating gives CASGQGEDTEAFF.